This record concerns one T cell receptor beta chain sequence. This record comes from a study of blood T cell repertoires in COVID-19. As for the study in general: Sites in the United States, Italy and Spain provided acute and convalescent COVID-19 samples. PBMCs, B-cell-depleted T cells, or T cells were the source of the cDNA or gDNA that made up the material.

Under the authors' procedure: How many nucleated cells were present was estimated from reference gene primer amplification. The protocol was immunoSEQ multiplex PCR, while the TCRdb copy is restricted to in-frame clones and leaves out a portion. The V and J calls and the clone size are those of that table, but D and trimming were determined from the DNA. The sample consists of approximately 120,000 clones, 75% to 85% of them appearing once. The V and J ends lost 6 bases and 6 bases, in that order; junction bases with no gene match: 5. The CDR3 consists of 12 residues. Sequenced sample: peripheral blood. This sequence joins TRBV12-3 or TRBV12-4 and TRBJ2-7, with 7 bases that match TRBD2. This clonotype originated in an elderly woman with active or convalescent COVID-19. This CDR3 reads CASRRGSREQYF. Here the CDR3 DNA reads TGTGCCAGCAGGCGGGGGAGCCGCGAGCAGTACTTC.